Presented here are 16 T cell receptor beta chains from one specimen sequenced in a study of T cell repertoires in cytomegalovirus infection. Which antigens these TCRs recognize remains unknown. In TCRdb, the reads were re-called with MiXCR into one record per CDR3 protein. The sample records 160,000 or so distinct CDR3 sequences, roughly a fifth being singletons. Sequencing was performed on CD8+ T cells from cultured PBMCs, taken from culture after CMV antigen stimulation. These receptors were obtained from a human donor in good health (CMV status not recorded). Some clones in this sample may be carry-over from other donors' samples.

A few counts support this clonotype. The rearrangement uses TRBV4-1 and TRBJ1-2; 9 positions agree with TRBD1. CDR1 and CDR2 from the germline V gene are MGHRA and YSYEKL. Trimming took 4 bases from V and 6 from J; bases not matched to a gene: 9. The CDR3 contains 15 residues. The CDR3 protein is CASSRLGTGFDGYTF. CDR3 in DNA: TGCGCCAGCAGCCGGCTAGGGACAGGGTTTGATGGCTACACCTTC.

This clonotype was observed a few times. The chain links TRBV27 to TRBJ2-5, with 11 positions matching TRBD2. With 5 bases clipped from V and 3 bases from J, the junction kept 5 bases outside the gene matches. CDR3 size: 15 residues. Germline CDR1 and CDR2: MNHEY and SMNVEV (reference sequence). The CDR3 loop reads CASSLTSGDKETQYF. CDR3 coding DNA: TGTGCCAGCAGTCTGACTAGCGGGGACAAAGAGACCCAGTACTTC.

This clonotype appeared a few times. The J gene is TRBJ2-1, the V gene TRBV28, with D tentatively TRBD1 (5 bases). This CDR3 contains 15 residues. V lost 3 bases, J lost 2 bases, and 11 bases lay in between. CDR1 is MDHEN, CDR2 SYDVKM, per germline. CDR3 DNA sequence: TGTGCCAGCAGTTTTCGACAGAAAACCTACAATGAGCAGTTCTTC. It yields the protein CASSFRQKTYNEQFF.

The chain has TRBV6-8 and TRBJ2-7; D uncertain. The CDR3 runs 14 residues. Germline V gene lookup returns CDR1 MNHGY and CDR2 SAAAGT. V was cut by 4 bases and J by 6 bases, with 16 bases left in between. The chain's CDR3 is CASSSPHPPLEQYF. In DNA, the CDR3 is TGTGCCAGCAGTTCCCCTCATCCCCCCCTCGAGCAGTACTTC.

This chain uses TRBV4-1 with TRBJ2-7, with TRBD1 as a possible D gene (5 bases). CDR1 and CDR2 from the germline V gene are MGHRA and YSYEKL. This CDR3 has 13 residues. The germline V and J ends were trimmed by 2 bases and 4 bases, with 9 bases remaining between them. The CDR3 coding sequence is TGCGCCAGCAGCCAACAGGCAGGGTACGAGCAGTACTTC. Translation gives CASSQQAGYEQYF.

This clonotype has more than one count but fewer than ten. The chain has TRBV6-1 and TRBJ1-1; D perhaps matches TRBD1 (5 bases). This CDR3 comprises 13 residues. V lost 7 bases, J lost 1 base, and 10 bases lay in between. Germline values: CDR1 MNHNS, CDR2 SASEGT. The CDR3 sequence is CASTYGGNTEAFF. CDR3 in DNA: TGTGCCAGCACCTACGGGGGGAACACTGAAGCTTTCTTT.

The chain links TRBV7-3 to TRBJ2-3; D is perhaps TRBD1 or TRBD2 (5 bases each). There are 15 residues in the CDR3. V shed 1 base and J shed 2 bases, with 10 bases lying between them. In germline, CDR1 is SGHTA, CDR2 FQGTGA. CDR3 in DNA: TGTGCCAGCAGCTTAAAGGGGACCTTCACAGATACGCAGTATTTT. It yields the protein CASSLKGTFTDTQYF. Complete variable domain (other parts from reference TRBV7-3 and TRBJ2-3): GAGVSQTPSNKVTEKGKYVELRCDPISGHTALYWYRQSLGQGPEFLIYFQGTGAADDSGLPNDRFFAVRPEGSVSTLKIQRTERGDSAVYLCASSLKGTFTDTQYFGPGTRLTVL.

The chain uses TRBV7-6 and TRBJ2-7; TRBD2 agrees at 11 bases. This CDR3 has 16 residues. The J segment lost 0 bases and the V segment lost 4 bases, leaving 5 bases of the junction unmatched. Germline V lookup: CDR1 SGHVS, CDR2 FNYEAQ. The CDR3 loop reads CASSSGLAGPSYEQYF. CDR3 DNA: TGTGCCAGCAGCTCCGGACTAGCGGGTCCCTCCTACGAGCAGTACTTC.

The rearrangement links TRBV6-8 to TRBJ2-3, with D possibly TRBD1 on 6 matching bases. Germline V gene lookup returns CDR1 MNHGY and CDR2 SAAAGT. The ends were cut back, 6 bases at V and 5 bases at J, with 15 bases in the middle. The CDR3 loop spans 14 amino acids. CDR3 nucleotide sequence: TGTGCCAGCAGCATATTCACACAGGGAGATACGCAGTATTTT. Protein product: CASSIFTQGDTQYF.

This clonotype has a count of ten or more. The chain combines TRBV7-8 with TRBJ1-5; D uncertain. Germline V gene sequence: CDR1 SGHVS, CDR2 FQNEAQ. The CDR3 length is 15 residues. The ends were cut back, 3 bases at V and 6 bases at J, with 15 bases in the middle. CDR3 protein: CASSLWAGSFQPQHF. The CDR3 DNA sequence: TGTGCCAGCAGCTTGTGGGCAGGAAGCTTTCAGCCCCAGCATTTT.

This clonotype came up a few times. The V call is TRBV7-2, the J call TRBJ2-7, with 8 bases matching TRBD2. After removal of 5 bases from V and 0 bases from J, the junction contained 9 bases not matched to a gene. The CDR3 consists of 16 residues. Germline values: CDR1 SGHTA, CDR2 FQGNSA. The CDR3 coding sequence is TGTGCCAGCAGCCCCCGGGTGAGCGGGGGCTCCTACGAGCAGTACTTC. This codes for CASSPRVSGGSYEQYF.

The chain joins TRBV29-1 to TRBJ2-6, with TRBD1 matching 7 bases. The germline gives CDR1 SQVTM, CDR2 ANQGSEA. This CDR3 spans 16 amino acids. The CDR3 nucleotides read TGCAGGCCCAGGGGGTTTGCAAAATCTGGGGCCAACGTCCTGACTTTC. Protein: CRPRGFAKSGANVLTF.

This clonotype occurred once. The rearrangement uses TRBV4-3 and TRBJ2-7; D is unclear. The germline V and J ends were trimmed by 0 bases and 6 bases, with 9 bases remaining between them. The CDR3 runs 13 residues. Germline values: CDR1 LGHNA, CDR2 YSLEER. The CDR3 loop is CASSQDILREQYF. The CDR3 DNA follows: TGCGCCAGCAGCCAAGATATCCTCCGCGAGCAGTACTTC.

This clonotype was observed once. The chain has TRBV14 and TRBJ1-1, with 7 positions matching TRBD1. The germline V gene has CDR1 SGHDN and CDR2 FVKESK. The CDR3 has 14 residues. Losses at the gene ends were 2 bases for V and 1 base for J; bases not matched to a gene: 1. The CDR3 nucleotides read TGTGCCAGCAGCCAAAGGACAGGGAACACTGAAGCTTTCTTT. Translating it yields CASSQRTGNTEAFF.

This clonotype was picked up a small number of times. The CDR3 here is CASSLEGRGPLEAFF. The CDR3 DNA sequence: TGTGCCAGCAGCTTAGAGGGTAGGGGGCCCCTTGAAGCTTTCTTT. The rearrangement uses TRBV7-8 and TRBJ1-1; 7 nucleotides match TRBD1. CDR1 SGHVS and CDR2 FQNEAQ come from the germline V gene. V was clipped by 1 base and J by 7 bases; unmatched bases: 9. The length of the CDR3 is 15 residues.

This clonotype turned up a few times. CDR3 in DNA: TGTGCCAGCAGCTTACCATCAGCGGGGGGGTCGAATCAAGAGACCCAGTACTTC. It codes for CASSLPSAGGSNQETQYF. This chain links TRBV7-2 with TRBJ2-5; 10 bases align to TRBD2. The germline gives CDR1 SGHTA, CDR2 FQGNSA. There are 18 residues in the CDR3. With V trimmed by 2 bases and J by 2 bases, 11 bases remained unmatched.